This TCR beta chain was captured in a study of cytomegalovirus exposure and HLA in healthy donors. Study-level points and caveats: Relative to the roughly 700-donor mean, N-insertions were reportedly fewer in an Asian-associated ancestry cluster in a later analysis. Earlier findings revealed that most TCR beta V segments proved productive either about 87% or about 30% of the time.

A remark on this clone: What it binds is not known.

In the PCR, 60 Vbeta and 13 Jbeta primers were used. Method: immunoSEQ multiplex PCR; TCRdb's copy keeps in-frame clones and lacks some. This table lists roughly 58,000 clones. The receptor was derived from a woman in her 50s in good health and CMV-seropositive. Material for sequencing was PBMCs.

CDR3 in amino acids: CAISGLAGNEQYF. In DNA form, the CDR3 reads TGTGCCATCAGCGGACTAGCGGGGAACGAGCAGTACTTC. V and J are TRBV10-3 and TRBJ2-7; TRBD2 matches at 12 bases. The junction had 2 bases not matched to a gene; V was cut back by 6 bases and J by 5 bases. The CDR3 sequence is 13 residues long. Germline V gives CDR1 ENHRY, CDR2 SYGVKD.